Below, one T cell receptor beta chain is given with its context. The specificity of this receptor is unknown. Per-nucleotide qualities are absent, and no much larger clonotype sits a single base away. These data come from a study of a mutant IDH1 vaccine in newly diagnosed glioma (dated by TCRdb to the early 2020s). Background on the whole study: Vaccination was initiated 4-6 weeks after radiotherapy alone, or concurrently with temozolomide cycles in the chemotherapy-containing groups. Peripheral blood was collected at six visits: V03 (baseline), V05, V07, V10, V12 and V13. Visit V12 was the week-35 safety follow-up and visit V13 was the week-47 end of study. Prior to enrollment, standard therapy consisting of radiotherapy alone, temozolomide alone, or radiochemotherapy with temozolomide had been administered to patients, with the combination being received by most patients. Of the approximately 32 treated patients, roughly 62% were male and approximately 38% were female, and the mean age was approximately 41 years. Longitudinal TCRB deep sequencing was performed for about two dozen treated patients wherever samples were available for exploratory analyses.

The sample's time point label, in plain terms: week 47, end of study. Every vaccine dose consisted of 300 ug of a 20-mer mutant IDH1 peptide in Montanide, administered subcutaneously together with topical imiquimod. Patients received eight vaccinations in weeks 1, 3, 5, 7, 11, 15, 19 and 23, corresponding to visits V03 through V10. The donors had newly diagnosed IDH1-mutant astrocytomas of WHO grade 3 or 4 that showed loss of nuclear ATRX. The samples were drawn from NOA16, a multicentre, single-arm, open-label phase I trial in Germany that tested a mutant IDH1 peptide vaccine in humans for the first time. Genomic DNA for TCRB sequencing was extracted from EDTA blood using the DNeasy Blood and Tissue Kit. Libraries were built with the immunoSEQ multiplex PCR assay. Following the manufacturer's protocol, the hsTCRB Kit was used to amplify rearranged TCR beta chain sequences. An Illumina MiSeq was used to sequence the TCRB libraries. In the original analysis: The proprietary platform of the kit vendor was used for demultiplexing, trimming and gene mapping. TCRdb stores this immuneACCESS table with in-frame sequences only. Part of the clones is absent; in the studies checked, under half of the shortfall reflects unresolved V genes, and no reason is known for the rest. The DNA gave D and trimming, while V, J and clone size come from that table. The sample yields some 42,000 clones; roughly 82% were counted once. Of the sample, approximately 18% falls within the top ten clones.

From cysteine to phenylalanine, the CDR3 is 13 amino acids long. The only DNA kept is the CDR3, 39 bases in frame from the first base. V and J are truncated by 2 bases and 14 bases respectively, leaving an intervening sequence of 15 bases. CDR1 SGHTA and CDR2 FQGNSA are derived from the germline V gene. Overall results and qualifications from the work: Changes in the top peripheral T cell clonotypes picked up by TCRB sequencing did not appear to be linked to pseudoprogression. The authors stated that sample limitations prevented analyses of patient blood samples from being reproduced. Immune responses induced by the vaccine were seen in 93.3% of patients across multiple MHC alleles. Selection of PBMC samples for TCRB deep sequencing was based on availability.

This receptor was obtained from a man aged 18 to 30 with glioma. Some clones in this sample may be carry-over from other donors' samples. The V and J segments used are TRBV7-2 and TRBJ1-4, with the D gene call left open. Sequenced material: PBMCs, taken from a glioma patient whose treatment included an IDH1 peptide vaccine. The CDR3 region: CASSLSVPLRLFF. The nucleotide sequence reads as follows: TGTGCCAGCAGCTTAAGTGTGCCCTTGAGGCTGTTTTTT.